These 30 T cell receptor beta chains were all obtained from the same sample, sequenced in a study of a mutant IDH1 vaccine in newly diagnosed glioma. Indicated time point: week 35, safety follow-up. The content of each vaccine dose was 300 ug of mutant IDH1 20-mer peptide, and topical imiquimod accompanied it. TCRdb's copy holds only in-frame clones and misses some; the assay was immunoSEQ multiplex PCR. Of under 40,000 clones in the sample, around four fifths were seen once. These receptors lack a known antigen. The material sequenced was PBMCs, taken from a glioma patient whose treatment included an IDH1 peptide vaccine. These receptors were taken from a woman aged 40 to 55 with glioma.

J is TRBJ2-1 and V is TRBV6-5; 8 nucleotides agree with TRBD1. With 4 bases clipped from V and 3 bases from J, the junction kept 2 bases outside the gene matches. Germline loops: CDR1 MNHEY, CDR2 SVGAGI. The CDR3 runs 14 residues. The CDR3 nucleotides are TGTGCCAGCAGTTCAGGGGGCGGCTACAATGAGCAGTTCTTC. It translates to CASSSGGGYNEQFF.

The V and J genes are TRBV2 and TRBJ1-2, with D hard to call. V gave up 1 base and J gave up 3 bases, with 3 bases separating them. The germline V gene has CDR1 SNHLY and CDR2 FYNNEI. The length of the CDR3 is 12 residues. CDR3 in DNA: TGTGCCAGCAGTGAAGTGGACTATGGCTACACCTTC. Translation gives CASSEVDYGYTF.

V gene TRBV7-8 combines with J gene TRBJ2-7; D is unresolved. Germline loops: CDR1 SGHVS, CDR2 FQNEAQ. V lost 7 bases to trimming and J lost 5 bases, with 21 bases between them. The length of the CDR3 is 15 residues. The CDR3 reads CASTPVAGQFHEQYF. The CDR3, as DNA: TGTGCCAGCACCCCGGTCGCCGGCCAGTTTCACGAGCAGTACTTC.

Only a few counts were recorded for this clone. The chain has TRBV9 and TRBJ1-1; 7 bases are a match to TRBD1. Per germline, CDR1 SGDLS and CDR2 YYNGEE. This CDR3 comprises 14 residues. V was clipped by 3 bases and J by 5 bases; unmatched bases: 7. The CDR3 loop reads CASSGQGKGTEAFF. In DNA form, the CDR3 reads TGTGCCAGCAGCGGACAGGGAAAAGGTACTGAAGCTTTCTTT. The variable domain in full, completed from reference TRBV9 and TRBJ1-1, reads DSGVTQTPKHLITATGQRVTLRCSPRSGDLSVYWYQQSLDQGLQFLIQYYNGEERAKGNILERFSAQQFPDLHSELNLSSLELGDSALYFCASSGQGKGTEAFFGQGTRLTVV.

This chain uses TRBV5-8 with TRBJ1-1, with D unclear. Germline values: CDR1 SGHTS, CDR2 YDEGEE. CDR3 size: 14 residues. Trimming took off 1 base at V and 0 bases at J, with 7 bases between the two ends. The CDR3, as DNA: TGTGCCAGCAGCTTGCAGCTGATGAACACTGAAGCTTTCTTT. Its protein is CASSLQLMNTEAFF.

The chain combines TRBV5-4 with TRBJ1-6, with TRBD1 matching 7 bases. CDR1 and CDR2 (germline): SGHNT, YYREEE (reference sequence). CDR3 length: 16 residues. V lost 3 bases, J lost 14 bases, and 17 bases stayed unmatched. The chain's CDR3 is CASSWGVRDSLQSLHF. The DNA of the CDR3 is TGTGCCAGCAGCTGGGGGGTAAGGGACAGTTTACAATCCCTCCACTTT.

The chain has TRBV6-5 and TRBJ1-1, with D unclear. CDR3 length equals 13 residues. Germline CDR1 is MNHEY and CDR2 is SVGAGI. Trimming removed 8 bases at V and 0 bases at J, with 10 bases between. The CDR3 coding sequence is TGTGCCAGCGGATCATATATGAACACTGAAGCTTTCTTT. Its translation is CASGSYMNTEAFF.

The V call is TRBV4-3, the J call TRBJ2-2; perhaps TRBD1 as D (5 bases). CDR3 size: 16 residues. Germline-derived CDR1 and CDR2 are LGHNA and YSLEER. V lost 2 bases, J lost 1 base, and 11 bases lay in between. Here the CDR3 DNA reads TGCGCCAGCAGCCAACCTCCCGGACAGAACACCGGGGAGCTGTTTTTT. It yields the protein CASSQPPGQNTGELFF.

V and J are TRBV27 and TRBJ2-1; 7 nucleotides agree with TRBD1. The CDR3 loop spans 15 amino acids. V dropped 6 bases and J dropped 4; count of bases not matched to a gene: 9. CDR1 is MNHEY, CDR2 SMNVEV, per germline (reference sequence). The CDR3, as DNA: TGTGCCAGCAGCCCGGGGACAGTCAATTACAATGAGCAGTTCTTC. This encodes CASSPGTVNYNEQFF.

This clone was picked up a small number of times. The chain has TRBV5-6 and TRBJ2-1; D is unresolved. The CDR3 totals 14 residues. V was cut by 3 bases and J by 2 bases, with 9 bases left in between. In germline, CDR1 is SGHDT, CDR2 YYEEEE. The chain's CDR3 is CASSWFSPYNEQFF. CDR3 coding DNA: TGTGCCAGCAGCTGGTTTTCCCCCTACAATGAGCAGTTCTTC.

V is TRBV7-9 and J is TRBJ2-7, with a weak D call TRBD2 (5 bases). Trimming left V 0 bases short and J 3 bases short, with 9 bases between. The CDR3 loop spans 14 amino acids. Looked up from germline, CDR1 is SEHNR and CDR2 is FQNEAQ (reference sequence). This chain's CDR3 is CASSLARGYYEQYF. In DNA form, the CDR3 reads TGTGCCAGCAGCTTAGCCCGCGGGTACTACGAGCAGTACTTC.

V and J are TRBV6-1 and TRBJ1-1; D may be TRBD1 (5 bases). V was cut by 7 bases and J by 5 bases, with 14 bases left in between. This CDR3 is 13 amino acids long. Germline V gives CDR1 MNHNS, CDR2 SASEGT. This CDR3 is CASNRGEVTEAFF. The DNA of the CDR3 is TGTGCCAGCAATAGGGGAGAAGTAACTGAAGCTTTCTTT.

This chain links TRBV6-1 with TRBJ1-2; unclear D gene. The CDR3 length is 12 residues. In germline, CDR1 is MNHNS, CDR2 SASEGT. The ends were cut back, 6 bases at V and 8 bases at J, with 13 bases in the middle. The CDR3 nucleotides are TGTGCCAGCAGCGACTTAATCGCGGGCTACACCTTC. It yields the protein CASSDLIAGYTF.

The J gene is TRBJ2-7, the V gene TRBV9; 9 bases agree with TRBD1. Germline V gives CDR1 SGDLS, CDR2 YYNGEE. V gave up 3 bases and J gave up 2 bases; unmatched junction bases: 3. CDR3 length: 14 amino acids. The CDR3: CASSEGTGPYEQYF. In DNA form, the CDR3 reads TGTGCCAGCAGCGAAGGGACAGGGCCCTACGAGCAGTACTTC.

This clone was recorded only once. V gene TRBV30 combines with J gene TRBJ2-3; D may be TRBD2 (5 bases). The length of the CDR3 is 14 residues. V was clipped by 1 base and J by 1 base, with 9 bases between them. Looked up from germline, CDR1 is GTSNPN and CDR2 is SVGIG (reference sequence). The CDR3 DNA follows: TGTGCCTGGAGTGCTCTAGCCGGCACAGATACGCAGTATTTT. It encodes CAWSALAGTDTQYF. Supplemented by reference TRBV30 and TRBJ2-3, the full variable domain reads SQTIHQWPATLVQPVGSPLSLECTVEGTSNPNLYWYRQAAGRGLQLLFYSVGIGQISSEVPQNLSASRPQDRQFILSSKKLLLSDSGFYLCAWSALAGTDTQYFGPGTRLTVL.

In DNA, the CDR3 is TGTGCCAGCAGCTTCGACGGAGCTTGGTCCTACGAGCAGTACTTC. Translated: CASSFDGAWSYEQYF. The J gene is TRBJ2-7, the V gene TRBV7-9; D is uncertain. Germline values: CDR1 SEHNR, CDR2 FQNEAQ (reference sequence). Trimming removed 3 bases from V and 1 base from J, with 13 bases in between. CDR3 length: 15 amino acids. The variable domain in full, completed from reference TRBV7-9 and TRBJ2-7, reads DTGVSQNPRHKITKRGQNVTFRCDPISEHNRLYWYRQTLGQGPEFLTYFQNEAQLEKSRLLSDRFSAERPKGSFSTLEIQRTEQGDSAMYLCASSFDGAWSYEQYFGPGTRLTVT.

The genes are TRBV9 and TRBJ2-6; no definite D call. Trimming took 6 bases from V and 2 from J, leaving 6 bases between them. CDR3 length: 13 amino acids. Germline loops: CDR1 SGDLS, CDR2 YYNGEE. CDR3 DNA sequence: TGTGCCAGCACAGCCCCTGGGGCCAACGTCCTGACTTTC. Residues: CASTAPGANVLTF.

This chain uses TRBV19 with TRBJ2-7; D is ambiguous. V gave up 4 bases and J gave up 7 bases, with 14 bases separating them. The CDR3 is 13 residues long. Per the germline V gene, CDR1 is LNHDA and CDR2 is SQIVND (reference sequence). The CDR3 DNA follows: TGTGCCAGTAGTACCATGGGGTCAAGAGAGCAGTACTTC. Translated: CASSTMGSREQYF.

The chain has TRBV27 and TRBJ2-1; 8 nucleotides match TRBD1. This CDR3 has 14 residues. Germline CDR1 and CDR2: MNHEY and SMNVEV (reference sequence). The J segment lost 12 bases and the V segment lost 4 bases, leaving 11 bases of the junction unmatched. The CDR3 DNA sequence: TGTGCCAGCAGTTCCCGGACAGGGCGCGGGGTGCAGTTCTTC. Residues: CASSSRTGRGVQFF.

V is TRBV19 and J is TRBJ2-3; D may correspond to TRBD1 or TRBD2 (5 bases each). CDR1 and CDR2 (germline): LNHDA, SQIVND (reference sequence). The CDR3 runs 16 residues. Trimming removed 3 bases at V and 4 bases at J, with 17 bases between. The CDR3, as DNA: TGTGCCAGTAGTATCGACCGGGACGCACACCCAGATACGCAGTATTTT. It codes for CASSIDRDAHPDTQYF.

With respect to this clone: A read error may account for a junction end that differs from germline. The chain couples TRBV7-7 to TRBJ2-5; D ambiguous. Germline V gene data show CDR1 as SSHAT and CDR2 as FNYEAQ (reference sequence). The CDR3 has 13 residues. The CDR3 protein is CASSPDMRETQYF. CDR3 coding DNA: TGTGCTAGCAGCCCCGACATGAGGGAGACCCAGTACTTC.

The chain joins TRBV5-1 to TRBJ2-2, with 8 nucleotides matching TRBD1. Germline lookup yields CDR1 SGHRS and CDR2 YFSETQ. V gave up 5 bases and J gave up 4 bases; unmatched junction bases: 10. This CDR3 has 16 residues. The CDR3 sequence: CASRYWTGQGTGELFF. Here the CDR3 DNA reads TGCGCCAGCAGGTACTGGACAGGGCAGGGCACCGGGGAGCTGTTTTTT. The full variable domain, with the rest looked up from reference TRBV5-1 and TRBJ2-2, is KAGVTQTPRYLIKTRGQQVTLSCSPISGHRSVSWYQQTPGQGLQFLFEYFSETQRNKGNFPGRFSGRQFSNSRSEMNVSTLELGDSALYLCASRYWTGQGTGELFFGEGSRLTVL.

The chain carries TRBV7-2 and TRBJ2-5; 10 positions match TRBD2. The CDR3 sequence is 15 residues long. After removal of 2 bases from V and 7 bases from J, the junction contained 7 bases not matched to a gene. Per the germline V gene, CDR1 is SGHTA and CDR2 is FQGNSA. This CDR3 reads CASSLQAGGQGTQYF. DNA for the CDR3: TGTGCCAGCAGCTTACAAGCGGGGGGGCAGGGGACCCAGTACTTC.

This clone appeared once. V usage is TRBV29-1 and J usage is TRBJ2-1; 13 bases fit TRBD2. Trimming took 5 bases from V and 0 from J; bases not matched to a gene: 13. Germline V gives CDR1 SQVTM, CDR2 ANQGSEA. The CDR3 has 19 amino acids. CDR3: CSVPTRLAGGPSSYNEQFF. The CDR3 DNA follows: TGCAGCGTTCCAACCAGACTAGCGGGGGGCCCCAGCTCCTACAATGAGCAGTTCTTC.

V usage is TRBV29-1 and J usage is TRBJ1-4, with TRBD1 as a possible D gene (6 bases). Germline loops: CDR1 SQVTM, CDR2 ANQGSEA. Trimming stripped 6 bases from V and 0 bases from J, with 14 bases between. The CDR3 consists of 15 residues. The CDR3 DNA reads TGCAGCGTGACAGGATTGGAAGCAACTAATGAAAAACTGTTTTTT. Protein product: CSVTGLEATNEKLFF.

This chain uses TRBV6-6 with TRBJ1-1; 10 positions match TRBD1. CDR1 MNHNY and CDR2 SVGAGI come from the germline V gene (reference sequence). V gave up 6 bases and J gave up 5 bases; unmatched junction bases: 9. The CDR3 totals 15 residues. CDR3 DNA sequence: TGTGCCAGCAGCGAGTCCCGGGACAGGGGTACTGAAGCTTTCTTT. It specifies CASSESRDRGTEAFF.

V usage is TRBV25-1 and J usage is TRBJ2-5, with a possible D match to TRBD1 (6 bases). Germline CDR1 reads MGHDK; CDR2 reads SYGVNS. CDR3 length equals 13 residues. V lost 2 bases and J lost 5, with 9 bases in between. This CDR3 is CASSEQGQETQYF. The CDR3 DNA reads as TGTGCCAGCAGTGAACAGGGGCAGGAGACCCAGTACTTC.

Notes on this clone: Other nucleotide sequences in the sample specify the same CDR3. V and J are TRBV6-6 and TRBJ2-5; D possibly corresponds to TRBD1 (5 bases). Between the trimmed V and J ends, which lost 1 base and 0 bases, there was a span of 6 bases. In germline, CDR1 is MNHNY, CDR2 SVGAGI (reference sequence). CDR3 length: 14 amino acids. The CDR3 loop reads CASSYLTDQETQYF. The CDR3 DNA follows: TGTGCCAGCAGTTACTTGACAGACCAAGAGACCCAGTACTTC.

This clone was detected only once. The chain's CDR3 is CASSRSGTGRTGELFF. The DNA for the CDR3 is TGCGCCAGCAGTCGGTCGGGGACAGGACGCACCGGGGAGCTGTTTTTT. The rearrangement links TRBV5-1 to TRBJ2-2; the match to TRBD1 covers 8 bases. J was trimmed by 4 bases and V by 5 bases; bases with no gene match: 10. The CDR3 runs to 16 residues. Germline assignment: CDR1 SGHRS and CDR2 YFSETQ.

CDR3 DNA: TGTGCCAGTAGTATAGGGGGGGCCTACGAGCAGTACTTC. It codes for CASSIGGAYEQYF. The chain links TRBV19 to TRBJ2-7, with D possibly matching TRBD2 (6 bases). Germline CDR1 reads LNHDA; CDR2 reads SQIVND (reference sequence). The CDR3 totals 13 residues. V gave up 1 base and J gave up 2 bases, with 6 bases separating them.